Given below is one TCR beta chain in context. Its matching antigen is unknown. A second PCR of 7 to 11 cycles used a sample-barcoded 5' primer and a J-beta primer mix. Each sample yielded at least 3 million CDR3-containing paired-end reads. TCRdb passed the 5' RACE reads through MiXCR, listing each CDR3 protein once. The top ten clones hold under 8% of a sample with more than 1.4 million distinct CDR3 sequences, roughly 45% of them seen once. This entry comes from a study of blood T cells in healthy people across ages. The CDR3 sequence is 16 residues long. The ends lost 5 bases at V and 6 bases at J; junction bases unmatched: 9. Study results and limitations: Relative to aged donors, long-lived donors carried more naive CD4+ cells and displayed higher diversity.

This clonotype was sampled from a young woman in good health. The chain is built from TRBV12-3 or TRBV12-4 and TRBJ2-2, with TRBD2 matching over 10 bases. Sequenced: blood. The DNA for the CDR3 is TGTGCCAGCAGTAACCAGACTAGCGGGCTTCCCGGGGAGCTGTTTTTT. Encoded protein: CASSNQTSGLPGELFF.